A selection of T cell receptor beta chains follows, all from one sample in a study of T-cell reconstitution after alpha-beta-depleted transplantation in children. From the PCR reads, TCRdb called clonotypes with MiXCR, one entry per CDR3 protein. The profile shows around 500,000 distinct CDR3 sequences, roughly 24% of them singletons. This material consisted of PBMCs, mostly from graft donor cells, taken 360 days after TCRalphabeta/CD19-depleted stem cell transplant. The receptors stem from a boy less than two years old who had a stem cell transplant for acute myeloid leukemia, so the T cells may come from the graft donor. The CDR3 runs from the conserved cysteine through the conserved F or W. Fields, in order: J gene, clone size, V gene, D gene, CDR3 protein, CDR3 DNA. The D gene is left open where the match is weak. Not all rows give a size; the values are once, few, many and, for expanded clones, a class.

j_call: TRBJ2-1; clone_size: -; v_call: TRBV11-1; d_call: TRBD1; cdr3_aa: CASTLPGTGVYEQFF; cdr3_nt: TGTGCCAGCACTCTCCCCGGGACAGGGGTTTACGAGCAGTTCTTC
j_call: TRBJ2-5; clone_size: many; v_call: TRBV10-1; d_call: TRBD2; cdr3_aa: CASSEMVGSGLAGEETQYF; cdr3_nt: TGCGCCAGCAGTGAGATGGTGGGGTCCGGACTAGCGGGGGAAGAGACCCAGTACTTC
j_call: TRBJ1-5; clone_size: -; v_call: TRBV9; d_call: TRBD1; cdr3_aa: CASSAGQGRQPQHF; cdr3_nt: TGTGCCAGCAGCGCAGGACAGGGGCGGCAGCCCCAGCATTTT
j_call: TRBJ1-5; clone_size: few; v_call: TRBV6-1; d_call: -; cdr3_aa: CASSPRDTHIYQPQHF; cdr3_nt: TGTGCCAGCAGCCCCAGGGACACCCACATCTATCAGCCCCAGCATTTT
j_call: TRBJ2-1; clone_size: few; v_call: TRBV20-1; d_call: -; cdr3_aa: CSARVGKGTYNEQFF; cdr3_nt: TGCAGTGCTAGAGTCGGAAAGGGGACCTACAATGAGCAGTTCTTC
j_call: TRBJ1-4; clone_size: -; v_call: TRBV4-3; d_call: TRBD1; cdr3_aa: CASSQDLQGDNEKLFF; cdr3_nt: TGCGCCAGCAGCCAAGATCTACAGGGGGATAATGAAAAACTGTTTTTT
j_call: TRBJ2-7; clone_size: many; v_call: TRBV29-1; d_call: -; cdr3_aa: CSILADSYEQYF; cdr3_nt: TGCAGCATTTTAGCGGATAGCTACGAGCAGTACTTC
j_call: TRBJ2-5; clone_size: -; v_call: TRBV7-2; d_call: -; cdr3_aa: CASSLAGPQFQETQYF; cdr3_nt: TGTGCCAGCAGCTTAGCAGGACCCCAGTTCCAAGAGACCCAGTACTTC
j_call: TRBJ2-7; clone_size: many; v_call: TRBV5-5; d_call: -; cdr3_aa: CASSLDMRSYEQYF; cdr3_nt: TGTGCCAGCAGCTTGGACATGCGCTCCTACGAGCAGTACTTC
j_call: TRBJ2-2; clone_size: -; v_call: TRBV20-1; d_call: -; cdr3_aa: CSAEDGMRPSNTGELFF; cdr3_nt: TGCAGTGCCGAAGACGGCATGAGGCCTTCGAACACCGGGGAGCTGTTTTTT
j_call: TRBJ2-5; clone_size: -; v_call: TRBV15; d_call: -; cdr3_aa: CATSIFGDSQETQYF; cdr3_nt: TGTGCCACCAGCATCTTCGGTGACAGCCAAGAGACCCAGTACTTC
j_call: TRBJ2-7; clone_size: many; v_call: TRBV20-1; d_call: TRBD2; cdr3_aa: CSARVSGGNEQYF; cdr3_nt: TGCAGTGCTAGGGTTAGCGGGGGAAACGAGCAGTACTTC
j_call: TRBJ1-2; clone_size: -; v_call: TRBV13; d_call: TRBD1; cdr3_aa: CASSRIRQGKHNYGYTF; cdr3_nt: TGTGCCAGCAGCCGAATTCGACAGGGGAAGCATAACTATGGCTACACCTTC
j_call: TRBJ2-6; clone_size: once; v_call: TRBV5-1; d_call: -; cdr3_aa: CASSLSNSGANVLTF; cdr3_nt: TGCGCCAGCAGCTTGTCGAACTCTGGGGCCAACGTCCTGACTTTC
j_call: TRBJ2-1; clone_size: many; v_call: TRBV12-3/TRBV12-4; d_call: -; cdr3_aa: CASSIETANEQFF; cdr3_nt: TGTGCCAGCAGTATAGAGACAGCTAATGAGCAGTTCTTC
j_call: TRBJ2-1; clone_size: few; v_call: TRBV18; d_call: -; cdr3_aa: CASSPPPGGHKDNEQFF; cdr3_nt: TGTGCCAGCTCACCACCCCCAGGAGGCCACAAGGACAATGAGCAGTTCTTC
j_call: TRBJ2-1; clone_size: -; v_call: TRBV7-8; d_call: -; cdr3_aa: CASSSVDFGDEQFF; cdr3_nt: TGTGCCAGCAGCTCCGTAGATTTCGGGGATGAGCAGTTCTTC
j_call: TRBJ2-5; clone_size: many; v_call: TRBV5-6; d_call: -; cdr3_aa: CASSLVGGRDQETQYF; cdr3_nt: TGTGCCAGCAGCTTAGTGGGGGGAAGGGACCAAGAGACCCAGTACTTC
j_call: TRBJ2-4; clone_size: many; v_call: TRBV28; d_call: -; cdr3_aa: CASSFLNIQYF; cdr3_nt: TGTGCCAGCAGTTTCTTGAACATTCAGTACTTC
j_call: TRBJ2-1; clone_size: many; v_call: TRBV7-2; d_call: TRBD1; cdr3_aa: CASSPRTGSYNEQFF; cdr3_nt: TGTGCCAGCAGCCCTCGGACAGGTAGTTACAATGAGCAGTTCTTC
j_call: TRBJ2-1; clone_size: many; v_call: TRBV12-3/TRBV12-4; d_call: TRBD1; cdr3_aa: CASSFGQGYNEQFF; cdr3_nt: TGTGCCAGCAGTTTTGGACAGGGATACAATGAGCAGTTCTTC
j_call: TRBJ2-1; clone_size: -; v_call: TRBV5-6; d_call: -; cdr3_aa: CASSFQGFEQFF; cdr3_nt: TGTGCCAGCAGCTTTCAGGGCTTTGAGCAGTTCTTC
j_call: TRBJ1-5; clone_size: few; v_call: TRBV6-5; d_call: -; cdr3_aa: CASSYVDQPQHF; cdr3_nt: TGTGCCAGCAGTTATGTCGATCAGCCCCAGCATTTT
j_call: TRBJ2-1; clone_size: many; v_call: TRBV13; d_call: -; cdr3_aa: CASSSPLRGDYNEQFF; cdr3_nt: TGTGCCAGCAGCTCCCCCTTAAGAGGTGACTACAATGAGCAGTTCTTC
j_call: TRBJ1-2; clone_size: -; v_call: TRBV20-1; d_call: TRBD1; cdr3_aa: CSAKQGASYGYTF; cdr3_nt: TGCAGTGCTAAACAGGGGGCAAGCTATGGCTACACCTTC
j_call: TRBJ2-6; clone_size: few; v_call: TRBV7-9; d_call: -; cdr3_aa: CASSLLWGPGANVLTF; cdr3_nt: TGTGCCAGCAGCTTACTTTGGGGGCCTGGGGCCAACGTCCTGACTTTC
j_call: TRBJ2-1; clone_size: few; v_call: TRBV6-2/TRBV6-3; d_call: -; cdr3_aa: CASSPFFGNLGSYNEQFF; cdr3_nt: TGTGCCAGCAGTCCCTTTTTTGGAAACCTCGGCTCCTACAATGAGCAGTTCTTC
j_call: TRBJ2-5; clone_size: -; v_call: TRBV4-3; d_call: TRBD2; cdr3_aa: CASSQARGSGGRTQYF; cdr3_nt: TGCGCCAGCAGCCAAGCCCGGGGCTCAGGCGGGAGGACCCAGTACTTC
j_call: TRBJ2-5; clone_size: many; v_call: TRBV2; d_call: -; cdr3_aa: CASRTDERELQETQYF; cdr3_nt: TGTGCCAGCAGAACTGACGAGCGTGAGCTCCAAGAGACCCAGTACTTC
j_call: TRBJ1-5; clone_size: few; v_call: TRBV6-5; d_call: -; cdr3_aa: CASSYRGEGQPQHF; cdr3_nt: TGTGCCAGCAGTTACCGGGGGGAAGGTCAGCCCCAGCATTTT
j_call: TRBJ2-7; clone_size: -; v_call: TRBV7-2; d_call: -; cdr3_aa: CASSFAGDSAYEQYF; cdr3_nt: TGTGCCAGCAGCTTCGCAGGGGACTCGGCCTACGAGCAGTACTTC
j_call: TRBJ2-5; clone_size: many; v_call: TRBV5-1; d_call: -; cdr3_aa: CASSSGTYQETQYF; cdr3_nt: TGCGCCAGCAGCTCCGGGACATACCAAGAGACCCAGTACTTC
j_call: TRBJ2-3; clone_size: many; v_call: TRBV20-1; d_call: TRBD1; cdr3_aa: CSARTGITDTQYF; cdr3_nt: TGCAGTGCTCGGACAGGCATCACAGATACGCAGTATTTT
j_call: TRBJ2-2; clone_size: once; v_call: TRBV4-1; d_call: TRBD1; cdr3_aa: CASSQDQSTGTGELFF; cdr3_nt: TGCGCCAGCAGCCAAGACCAATCGACAGGGACCGGGGAGCTGTTTTTT
j_call: TRBJ2-1; clone_size: -; v_call: TRBV5-1; d_call: TRBD1; cdr3_aa: CASSLSTGENEQFF; cdr3_nt: TGCGCCAGCAGCTTGAGTACAGGGGAAAATGAGCAGTTCTTC
j_call: TRBJ2-3; clone_size: many; v_call: TRBV7-2; d_call: TRBD2; cdr3_aa: CASSLTSGSTDTQYF; cdr3_nt: TGTGCCAGCAGCCTGACTAGCGGAAGCACAGATACGCAGTATTTT
j_call: TRBJ2-7; clone_size: many; v_call: TRBV18; d_call: TRBD1; cdr3_aa: CASSPPSGGYEQYF; cdr3_nt: TGTGCCAGCTCACCACCGTCAGGGGGCTACGAGCAGTACTTC
j_call: TRBJ2-1; clone_size: once; v_call: TRBV9; d_call: TRBD2; cdr3_aa: CASSVTLAGGLGEQFF; cdr3_nt: TGTGCCAGCAGCGTAACCTTAGCGGGGGGGCTCGGTGAGCAGTTCTTC